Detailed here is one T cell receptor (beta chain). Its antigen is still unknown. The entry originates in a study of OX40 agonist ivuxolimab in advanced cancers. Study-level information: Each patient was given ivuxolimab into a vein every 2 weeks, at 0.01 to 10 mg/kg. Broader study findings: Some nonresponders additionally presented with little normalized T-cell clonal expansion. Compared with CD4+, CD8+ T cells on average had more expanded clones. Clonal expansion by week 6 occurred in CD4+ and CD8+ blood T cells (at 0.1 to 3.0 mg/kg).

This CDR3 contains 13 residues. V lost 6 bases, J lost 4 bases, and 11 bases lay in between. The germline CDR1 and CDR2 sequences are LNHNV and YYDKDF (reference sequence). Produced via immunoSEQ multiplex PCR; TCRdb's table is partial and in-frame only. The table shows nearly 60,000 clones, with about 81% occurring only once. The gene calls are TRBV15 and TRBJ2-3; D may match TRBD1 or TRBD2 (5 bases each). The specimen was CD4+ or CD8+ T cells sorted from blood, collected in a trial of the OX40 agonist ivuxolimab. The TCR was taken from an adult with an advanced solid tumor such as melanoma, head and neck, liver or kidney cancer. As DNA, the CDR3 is TGTGCCACCAGGAAACGGGGACCAGATACGCAGTATTTT. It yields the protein CATRKRGPDTQYF.